Ten or more counts support the clone carrying this T cell receptor beta chain. Sample time point: patch test 1, 2 weeks after DPC sensitization. The treatment: therapeutic diphenylcyclopropenone sensitization with weekly scalp DPC. The V gene's germline CDR1 is SEHNR and CDR2 FQNEAQ (reference sequence). CDR3 length: 13 residues. V lost 5 bases, J lost 6 bases, and 13 bases lay in between. The data derive from a study of human T cells and chemical hapten exposure. TCRdb itself ran the RACE reads through MiXCR, one entry per CDR3 protein. This table has about 360,000 distinct CDR3 sequences, about 4.4% appearing once.

V is TRBV7-9 and J is TRBJ1-1; D not certain. The sample consisted of whole blood, taken in connection with sensitization to the hapten diphenylcyclopropenone (DPC). This sequence originates from a woman aged 45-59 years with alopecia areata. Some clones in this sample may be carry-over from other donors' samples. CDR3 residues: CASSLVMRAEAFF. The DNA of the CDR3 is TGTGCCAGCAGCCTTGTAATGAGGGCTGAAGCTTTCTTT.